The sequence of this TCR beta chain was determined in a study of cytomegalovirus exposure and HLA in healthy donors. The PCR made use of 60 Vbeta and 13 Jbeta primers. Profiling relied on immunoSEQ multiplex PCR, and the TCRdb table lists in-frame clones only, not all of them. The sample includes more than 95,000 clones, 60% to 80% of them seen just once. Overall study results and limits: Among the most significant clusters, several appeared linked to common viral pathogens in a later analysis. On later analysis, the bulk of CMV-associated TCR beta chains appeared to be HLA-restricted. Association of a missense DCLRE1C variant with TCR beta V- and J-gene trimming was reported in a later analysis. In the analysis, some V segments, TRBV6-2 and TRBV6-3 included, were excluded as indistinguishable.

Germline CDR1 MNHNS, CDR2 SASEGT. The CDR3 extends over 18 amino acids. V was shortened by 3 bases and J by 6 bases, with 24 bases between the two germline ends. In regard to this clone: Its antigen is currently unknown.

Sequenced: PBMCs. The chain uses TRBV6-1 and TRBJ2-1, with a tentative D call TRBD1 (6 bases). The TCR sequence derives from a middle-aged man in good health and CMV-seropositive. In DNA, the CDR3 is TGTGCCAGCAGTGATGCCGGGACGTCCACGGGACAATTCAATGAGCAGTTCTTC. Translated: CASSDAGTSTGQFNEQFF.